Below are 22 T cell receptor beta chains sequenced from a single sample in a study of T cells after yellow fever vaccination. TCRdb itself ran the 5' RACE reads through MiXCR, one entry per CDR3 protein. The sample records some 550,000 distinct CDR3 sequences, roughly 19% being singletons. Sequenced material: PBMCs, taken 15 days after the yellow fever booster vaccination. The receptors were sampled from a man younger than 40 who received the YFV17D yellow fever vaccine.

The gene calls are TRBV7-9 and TRBJ2-5; D unresolved. CDR1 and CDR2 (germline): SEHNR, FQNEAQ (reference sequence). The CDR3 length is 12 residues. V was trimmed by 5 bases and J by 8 bases, leaving 12 bases between them. Here the CDR3 DNA reads TGTGCCAGCAGCCTAAGGAGTGCAACCCAGTACTTC. This encodes CASSLRSATQYF.

The chain links TRBV3-1 to TRBJ2-1, with 11 bases matching TRBD2. Per germline, CDR1 LGHDT and CDR2 YNNKEL (reference sequence). The CDR3 runs 14 residues. The junction had 5 bases not matched to a gene; V was cut back by 5 bases and J by 8 bases. The DNA of the CDR3 is TGTGCCAGCAGCATAGCGGGAGGGGTGGATGAGCAGTTCTTC. Translated: CASSIAGGVDEQFF.

The chain uses TRBV7-2 and TRBJ2-2; D is perhaps TRBD2 (5 bases). V lost 5 bases, J lost 0 bases, and 13 bases lay in between. The germline CDR1 and CDR2 sequences are SGHTA and FQGNSA. The CDR3 extends over 16 amino acids. This CDR3 reads CASSRISGTNTGELFF. CDR3 nucleotides: TGTGCCAGCAGCAGGATCTCGGGGACGAACACCGGGGAGCTGTTTTTT.

This clonotype has only a few counts. The chain links TRBV6-2 or TRBV6-3 to TRBJ2-1; D remains ambiguous. Germline lookup yields CDR1 MNHEY and CDR2 SVGEGT. The CDR3 covers 12 residues. The V gene lost 6 bases and the J gene lost 4 bases, with 7 bases spanning the gap. The CDR3 spells CASRQDYNEQFF. CDR3 nucleotides: TGTGCCAGCAGGCAAGATTACAATGAGCAGTTCTTC.

This clonotype was detected ten times or more. The chain carries TRBV12-3 or TRBV12-4 and TRBJ2-7; 8 bases line up with TRBD2. With 1 base clipped from V and 3 bases from J, the junction kept 11 bases outside the gene matches. This CDR3 is 17 amino acids long. The CDR3 region has the DNA TGTGCCAGCAGTTTAGGGTTTAGGCGGGAGGCCCTCTACGAGCAGTACTTC. Protein: CASSLGFRREALYEQYF.

This clonotype was observed a few times. The chain employs TRBV12-3 or TRBV12-4 and TRBJ1-5; 10 bases match TRBD1. The V gene end was trimmed by 6 bases and the J gene end by 4 bases; junction bases not matched to a gene: 9. The CDR3 loop spans 16 amino acids. For the CDR3, the DNA is TGTGCCAGCAGATCTCGGGACAGGGGTTTTAATCAGCCCCAGCATTTT. Translating it yields CASRSRDRGFNQPQHF.

A few counts support this clonotype. V is TRBV7-2 and J is TRBJ2-1, with 9 positions matching TRBD2. The germline gives CDR1 SGHTA, CDR2 FQGNSA. The J segment lost 9 bases and the V segment lost 1 base, leaving 10 bases of the junction unmatched. The length of the CDR3 is 16 residues. As DNA, the CDR3 is TGTGCCAGCAGCTTAGAAGTGGCGGGAGGGGGCAGTGAGCAGTTCTTC. This sequence encodes CASSLEVAGGGSEQFF.

The rearrangement joins TRBV3-1 to TRBJ2-2; 9 bases fit TRBD2. Trimming took 0 bases from V and 8 from J; bases not matched to a gene: 13. The germline V gene has CDR1 LGHDT and CDR2 YNNKEL (reference sequence). The CDR3 length is 18 residues. The CDR3 DNA is TGTGCCAGCAGCCAAGAAGAGGTGATAGCGGGAGCTTCTGGGGAGCTGTTTTTT. This sequence encodes CASSQEEVIAGASGELFF.

This clonotype was detected only a few times. V is TRBV4-2 and J is TRBJ2-1, with 8 positions matching TRBD1. The CDR3 has 12 amino acids. Germline CDR1 is LGHNA and CDR2 is YNFKEQ. With V trimmed by 11 bases and J by 6 bases, 6 bases remained unmatched. CDR3 sequence (DNA): TGTGCCTCCTCGGACAGGGTCAATGAGCAGTTCTTC. Protein: CASSDRVNEQFF.

This clonotype was detected only a few times. J is TRBJ2-4 and V is TRBV20-1; D gene uncertain. CDR1 DFQATT and CDR2 SNEGSKA come from the germline V gene (reference sequence). This CDR3 spans 15 amino acids. Between the trimmed V and J ends, which lost 5 bases and 1 base, there was a span of 15 bases. The CDR3 reads CSASQELVAKNIQYF. The CDR3 DNA sequence: TGCAGTGCTTCTCAGGAGCTAGTGGCCAAAAACATTCAGTACTTC.

This clonotype was seen only a few times. DNA for the CDR3: TGCGCCAGCAGCTTGGCCGGGGGAGCCACTCCCTACGAGCAGTACTTC. This translates into CASSLAGGATPYEQYF. The chain couples TRBV5-1 to TRBJ2-7, with D tentatively TRBD2 (6 bases). Trimming took off 0 bases at V and 2 bases at J, with 15 bases between the two ends. The CDR3 runs 16 residues. Germline lookup yields CDR1 SGHRS and CDR2 YFSETQ.

This chain links TRBV20-1 with TRBJ2-2, with 10 bases lining up with TRBD2. Germline V gene lookup returns CDR1 DFQATT and CDR2 SNEGSKA (reference sequence). The J segment lost 5 bases and the V segment lost 2 bases, leaving 5 bases of the junction unmatched. The length of the CDR3 is 15 residues. CDR3 DNA: TGCAGTGCTAGACTAGCGGGAGCCGGGACCGGGGAGCTGTTTTTT. Translated, it gives CSARLAGAGTGELFF.

The chain carries TRBV5-1 and TRBJ2-7; TRBD2 matches 7 bases. Germline assignment: CDR1 SGHRS and CDR2 YFSETQ. The CDR3 extends over 14 amino acids. V shed 1 base and J 2 bases; nucleotides not matched to a gene: 3. The CDR3 DNA sequence: TGCGCCAGCAGCTTGTCTCTAGCGGCCTACGAGCAGTACTTC. Its translation is CASSLSLAAYEQYF.

This chain uses TRBV3-1 with TRBJ2-1; TRBD2 matches 10 bases. With 2 bases clipped from V and 8 bases from J, the junction kept 6 bases outside the gene matches. This CDR3 comprises 15 residues. From germline, CDR1 is LGHDT and CDR2 YNNKEL (reference sequence). The CDR3 loop reads CASSQPLGLAYEQFF. Here the CDR3 DNA reads TGTGCCAGCAGCCAACCCCTGGGACTAGCGTATGAGCAGTTCTTC.

V usage is TRBV7-9 and J usage is TRBJ1-2; D perhaps matches TRBD1 (5 bases). CDR1 and CDR2 (germline): SEHNR, FQNEAQ (reference sequence). Trimming left V 5 bases short and J 7 bases short, with 14 bases between. The CDR3 has 13 amino acids. The CDR3 is CASSPRGTGGYTF. CDR3 bases: TGTGCCAGCAGCCCCCGGGGGACGGGTGGCTACACCTTC. Drawing the rest from reference TRBV7-9 and TRBJ1-2, the complete variable domain is DTGVSQNPRHKITKRGQNVTFRCDPISEHNRLYWYRQTLGQGPEFLTYFQNEAQLEKSRLLSDRFSAERPKGSFSTLEIQRTEQGDSAMYLCASSPRGTGGYTFGSGTRLTVV.

This clonotype was found a few times. The V gene is TRBV7-3, the J gene TRBJ1-1, with 10 bases that match TRBD1. The CDR3 is 13 amino acids. J gave up 5 bases and V 8 bases, and 5 bases lay outside the gene matches. The germline CDR1 and CDR2 sequences are SGHTA and FQGTGA. In nucleotides, the CDR3 is TGTGCCAGCCCCCGGGACAGGGGAACTGAAGCTTTCTTT. It is translated as CASPRDRGTEAFF.

The V gene is TRBV7-2, the J gene TRBJ2-5; D possibly corresponds to TRBD2 (6 bases). V gave up 5 bases and J gave up 0 bases, with 16 bases separating them. CDR3 length: 16 amino acids. The germline CDR1 and CDR2 sequences are SGHTA and FQGNSA. The chain's CDR3 is CASSPGGTLYQETQYF. The CDR3 DNA is TGTGCCAGCAGCCCCGGGGGAACCCTGTACCAAGAGACCCAGTACTTC.

This clonotype has a handful of counts. The gene calls are TRBV7-2 and TRBJ2-7, with D tentatively TRBD2 (5 bases). Germline assignment: CDR1 SGHTA and CDR2 FQGNSA. The CDR3 runs to 14 residues. V was trimmed by 1 base and J by 6 bases, leaving 13 bases between them. This CDR3 is CASSLGEGLGEQYF. CDR3 nucleotide sequence: TGTGCCAGCAGCTTAGGAGAGGGCCTGGGCGAGCAGTACTTC.

This clonotype has only a few counts. The chain couples TRBV5-1 to TRBJ2-3; D remains ambiguous. Per the germline V gene, CDR1 is SGHRS and CDR2 is YFSETQ. The germline V and J ends were trimmed by 1 base and 0 bases, with 12 bases remaining between them. This CDR3 region has 16 residues. DNA of the CDR3: TGCGCCAGCAGCTTGCGATTCACCACTAGCACAGATACGCAGTATTTT. Translating it yields CASSLRFTTSTDTQYF.

This clonotype appeared a few times. The rearrangement uses TRBV20-1 and TRBJ2-1, with TRBD2 matching over 10 bases. The CDR3 contains 15 residues. Germline V gene lookup returns CDR1 DFQATT and CDR2 SNEGSKA (reference sequence). With 3 bases clipped from V and 9 bases from J, the junction kept 11 bases outside the gene matches. The CDR3: CSARERLAGVGEQFF. CDR3 sequence (DNA): TGCAGTGCTAGGGAGAGGCTAGCGGGAGTCGGTGAGCAGTTCTTC.

This chain links TRBV5-1 with TRBJ1-1; D unresolved. Germline V CDR1 and CDR2: SGHRS, YFSETQ. V gave up 5 bases and J gave up 5 bases, with 13 bases separating them. This CDR3 region has 13 residues. The CDR3 DNA reads as TGCGCCAGCAGTCGCGGAGCTGAGACTGAAGCTTTCTTT. It is translated as CASSRGAETEAFF.

The chain employs TRBV29-1 and TRBJ2-5, with 10 bases matching TRBD2. There are 14 residues in the CDR3. The junction had 14 bases not matched to a gene; V was cut back by 7 bases and J by 9 bases. The germline V gene encodes CDR1 SQVTM and CDR2 ANQGSEA. CDR3 loop: CSARPGLAPPPQYF. CDR3 DNA: TGCAGCGCCAGACCGGGACTAGCGCCCCCCCCCCAGTACTTC.